This paragraph reports one TCR beta chain. Its antigen target is currently unknown. No much larger clonotype is one base removed from it; base qualities were not supplied. Libraries were prepared through the immunoSEQ multiplex PCR assay. For most patients, genomic DNA was isolated with the Qiagen DNeasy Blood and Tissue Kit and shipped frozen to Adaptive Biotechnologies for TCR sequencing. For most patients, genomic DNA was subjected to high-throughput TCR-beta CDR3 sequencing by Adaptive Biotechnologies. Per the original workflow: Adaptive's ImmunoSEQ software was the source of the TCR sequencing data for over 15 patients, while three other patients were processed with MiXCR and VDJtools. To correct CD4 versus CD8 sorting errors, any sequence found in both subsets at a frequency ratio below 5:1 was removed. CDR3 nucleotide sequences shared by donor and recipient were removed because the origin of these sequences could not be assigned. At least 2-fold expansion over unstimulated cells and a minimum CFSE-low frequency of 0.002% (template counts) or 0.001% (read counts) were required for clones to be classified as alloreactive. A clone was considered mappable if detected in the sequenced pre-transplant spleen, lymph node, or MLR CFSE-low populations of the donor or recipient. Cumulative frequency of alloreactive clones was calculated as a percentage of all sequences weighted by copy number. In its TCRdb copy, this immuneACCESS table keeps in-frame sequences only and misses some clones. Where compared with another copy, unresolved V genes explain less than half of these, and the others have no known cause. The V and J calls and clone size are taken from that table; D and trimming were inferred from the DNA. The sample table records about 120,000 clones; about 93% of these occur just once. The leading ten clones occupy 0.095% to 0.15% of the sample.

Trimming at the junction amounts to 2 bases on V and 2 bases on J, and the germline ends lie 2 bases apart. The germline V gene provides CDR1 SQVTM and CDR2 ANQGSEA. Taken from cysteine to phenylalanine, the CDR3 has 11 residues. CDR3 DNA only is kept here, 33 bases in frame from base 1. These data come from a study of graft-versus-host responses after intestinal transplantation (dated by TCRdb to the early 2020s). Looking at the study overall: The transplants that recipients got were multivisceral, liver-intestinal, or isolated intestinal. Anti-thymocyte globulin induction was given to all recipients, followed by maintenance tacrolimus and steroids for about 3 years. After intestinal transplantation, graft-versus-host and host-versus-graft alloreactive T cell clones in the graft, circulation and bone marrow were tracked using bulk TCR-beta CDR3 sequencing. To identify alloreactive clones, pre-transplant mixed lymphocyte reaction products were sequenced and compared with unstimulated pre-transplant donor and recipient T cells. The cohort enrolled under 30 intestinal transplant recipients, one of whom was a retransplant, and a few patients without pretransplant specimens were excluded. A peak of at least 4% donor T cells among recipient peripheral blood mononuclear cells was the definition used for donor T cell macrochimerism. Rather than going through the commercial service, samples from a few later patients were sequenced in-house on an Illumina MiSeq and processed with MiXCR. What the study reported, not specific to this receptor: GvH clones were detected in recipient bone marrow, and some appeared earlier in ileal mucosa or blood, consistent with an intestinal mucosal origin. Early after transplant, peak levels of circulating GvH clones were found to be associated with declines in HvG clones. Conclusions were limited by the relatively low number and heterogeneity of intestinal transplant patients. High GvH to HvG T cell clonal ratios were observed in the allografts of patients with donor T cell macrochimerism.

The label giving this sample's time point can be read as: cells obtained before transplantation from donor or recipient. CD3+CD4+ and CD3+CD8+ populations were FACS-sorted from unstimulated pre-transplant donor and recipient cells taken from spleen or lymph nodes. Recombination connected TRBV29-1 to TRBJ2-3, with the D gene not confidently named. This receptor was obtained from a human donor who received an intestinal transplant. The sample in question was unstimulated CD4+ T cells sorted from spleen or lymph node cells, obtained before intestinal transplant. This receptor carries the CDR3 CSVEHTDTQYF. At the DNA level, the sequence is TGCAGCGTTGAACACACAGATACGCAGTATTTT.